The T cell receptor (beta chain) described here comes from a study of T cell responses to AZD1222 COVID-19 vaccine. Study conclusions and caveats: After the peak T cell response, and only then, were repertoires sampled. Increased Spike-specific TCR breadth and depth were observed after two AZD1222 doses.

In regard to this clone: Antigen unknown.

The table came from immunoSEQ multiplex PCR; TCRdb's copy has only in-frame clones and leaves some out. Of more than 80,000 clones listed, approximately 87% are singletons. Germline V gene lookup returns CDR1 SEHNR and CDR2 FQNEAQ (reference sequence). CDR3 length: 15 amino acids. V shed 6 bases, J shed 4 bases, and the junction held 9 bases outside the gene matches. This sequence originates from an adult in good health. The V and J genes are TRBV7-9 and TRBJ2-1, with 7 bases identical to TRBD1. The sequenced sample was peripheral blood, obtained on day 0 of AZD1222 vaccination. The CDR3 region has the DNA TGTGCCAGCAGTCAGGGACAGTCGATTTACAATGAGCAGTTCTTC. It specifies CASSQGQSIYNEQFF.